This TCR beta chain was sequenced during a study of T cells after somatic rescue of genetic block. The CDR3 loop spans 14 amino acids. Trimming shortened V by 6 bases and J by 0 bases, and 11 bases separated the two germline ends. Germline assignment: CDR1 LNHDA and CDR2 SQIVND (reference sequence). The repertoire was sequenced with immunoSEQ multiplex PCR; TCRdb's copy has only in-frame clones and lacks some. The table shows about 67,000 clones, with about 90% occurring only once. The rearrangement uses TRBV19 and TRBJ1-1, with D unresolved. Sequences were obtained from peripheral blood mononuclear cells (PBMCs). The sequence came from a man in his forties. CDR3 amino acids: CASRSQQMNTEAFF. CDR3 in DNA: TGTGCCAGTAGATCACAGCAGATGAACACTGAAGCTTTCTTT.